The clone carrying this T cell receptor (beta chain) is medium-sized. Its antigen is undetermined. The data were taken from a study of CD8 T cells in ankylosing spondylitis. Germline assignment: CDR1 LGHNA and CDR2 YSLEER. Trimming cost V 2 bases and J 6 bases; bases outside gene matches: 6. This CDR3 comprises 14 residues. Notes on the study in general: Blood of patients with ankylosing spondylitis appeared to be characterized by a TCR beta motif of seven or eight highly homologous variants.

It was by quantitative 5'-RACE with molecular barcodes that TCR beta libraries were made. In TCRdb, the 5' RACE reads were re-called with MiXCR into one record per CDR3 protein. Of about 300,000 distinct CDR3 sequences in the sample, 11% were seen once. Specimen: blood, either unsorted or a sorted T cell fraction (not recorded which). The clonotype comes from a female donor with ankylosing spondylitis or in good health (not recorded which). The rearrangement uses TRBV4-3 and TRBJ2-7; 8 bases match TRBD1. The CDR3 loop reads CASSQRTGRGEQYF. The CDR3 coding sequence is TGCGCCAGCAGCCAAAGGACAGGGAGAGGCGAGCAGTACTTC.